The present T cell receptor (beta chain) was sequenced within a study of Graves' ophthalmopathy and Graves' hyperthyroidism. Whole-study findings and limits: Stable hyperthyroidism and ophthalmopathy were told apart by a 13-signature model, which achieved 85% to 90% sensitivity and almost 82% specificity.

Active ophthalmopathy (CAS at least 3, NOSPECS at least 4), lasting under 3 months. Orbital computed tomography, thyroid ultrasound, TRAb, serum thyroxine and clinical symptoms formed the basis of diagnosis. This clonotype was detected once. What it binds is not known. Investigators amplified TCR beta CDR3 regions from RNA transcripts. After a first-round RT-PCR with HTBI primers, a second-round multiplex PCR was run. Each CDR3 protein gets one entry after TCRdb re-called the multiplex PCR reads with MiXCR. The table has about 180,000 distinct CDR3 sequences, around two fifths seen once. The clonotype originates from a woman aged 40 to 50 with Graves' ophthalmopathy. The sequencing sample was made of peripheral blood.

The CDR3, as DNA: TGTGCCACCAGTGATCCCGGGATCCACGAGCAGTACTTC. As protein: CATSDPGIHEQYF. The chain recombines TRBV24-1 with TRBJ2-7, with D perhaps TRBD2 (5 bases). V lost 3 bases, J lost 5 bases, and 10 bases lay in between. The CDR3 is made up of 13 amino acids. Germline V gene lookup returns CDR1 KGHDR and CDR2 SFDVKD.